The table lists the clone carrying this T cell receptor (beta chain) with a few counts. As yet, its antigen is unknown. This sample is part of a study of cytomegalovirus exposure and HLA in healthy donors. Study details: The Caucasian-associated ancestry cluster contained approximately 81% of the approximately 410 genotyped donors.

Every donor was a healthy person donating bone marrow. Broader study findings: The authors listed 150 to 200 TCR beta chains as cytomegalovirus-associated.

V was clipped by 4 bases and J by 7 bases; unmatched bases: 7. The CDR3 contains 16 residues. Per the germline V gene, CDR1 is SNHLY and CDR2 is FYNNEI. PCR involved 60 Vbeta and 13 Jbeta primers. Profiling relied on immunoSEQ multiplex PCR, and the TCRdb table lists in-frame clones only, not all of them. This table holds 90,000 to 100,000 clones, 55% to 70% found once. Sequenced material: PBMCs. V is TRBV2 and J is TRBJ1-4; TRBD1 matches 12 bases. This receptor was taken from a boy younger than 18 in good health and CMV-seropositive. The CDR3 loop reads CASSGDRGLKGEKLFF. In DNA form, the CDR3 reads TGTGCCAGCAGTGGGGACAGGGGGCTTAAGGGTGAAAAACTGTTTTTT.